The T cell receptor (beta chain) described here comes from a study of blood T cell repertoires in COVID-19. Across the study: COVID-19 samples collected from the United States, Italy and Spain covered acute and convalescent phases. PBMCs, B-cell-depleted T cells, or T cells were the source of the cDNA or gDNA that made up the material.

Original processing methods: Amplified reference gene primers provided the basis for estimating nucleated cell counts. Profiled with immunoSEQ multiplex PCR; TCRdb holds only in-frame clones, not every one. That table is the source of V, J and clone size, and D and trimming were worked out from the DNA. Among more than 100,000 clones listed, roughly 70% were seen once. The CDR3 has 15 amino acids. V lost 3 bases and J lost 7; bases outside the gene matches: 8. CDR1 is SGHAT and CDR2 is FQNNGV in the germline V gene. Material for sequencing was peripheral blood. This sequence joins TRBV11-2 and TRBJ2-1; 8 positions match TRBD1. This sequence was found in a human donor with acute or convalescent COVID-19. The donor label of this sample is uncertain. The DNA of the CDR3 is TGTGCCAGCAGCTTTCAACAGGGGGTAGCAAATGAGCAGTTCTTC. Residues: CASSFQQGVANEQFF.